Following are 26 T cell receptor beta chains from one sample sequenced in a study of T cells and copy number aberrations in small-cell lung cancer. Sequencing used immunoSEQ multiplex PCR; TCRdb keeps in-frame clones, though not all of them. The sample carries thousands of clones, 80% to 90% recorded once. The sample taken for sequencing was normal tissue next to the tumor. These receptors all come from a woman between 45 and 65 years old with small cell lung cancer.

J is TRBJ2-1 and V is TRBV11-3, with D possibly being TRBD1 (6 bases). Germline CDR1 reads SGHNT; CDR2 reads YENEEA. With 5 bases removed from V and 4 bases from J, the gap between germline ends came to 9 bases. The length of the CDR3 is 13 residues. The CDR3 is CASSPQGYNEQFF. In DNA, the CDR3 is TGTGCCAGCAGCCCCCAGGGGTACAATGAGCAGTTCTTC.

A word on this clone: Other DNA sequences in this sample translate to the same CDR3. The V gene is TRBV30, the J gene TRBJ2-7, with a possible D match to TRBD2 (6 bases). Looked up from germline, CDR1 is GTSNPN and CDR2 is SVGIG (reference sequence). With 3 bases removed from V and 0 bases from J, the gap between germline ends came to 9 bases. The CDR3 covers 13 residues. The CDR3: CAWRGGSSYEQYF. In nucleotides, the CDR3 is TGTGCCTGGAGGGGGGGTAGCTCCTACGAGCAGTACTTC.

The chain joins TRBV6-5 to TRBJ2-7; 9 bases agree with TRBD2. With 4 bases clipped from V and 4 bases from J, the junction kept 8 bases outside the gene matches. The germline V gene encodes CDR1 MNHEY and CDR2 SVGAGI. The CDR3 has 15 amino acids. The chain's CDR3 is CASSLLAGAGYEQYF. The CDR3, as DNA: TGTGCCAGCAGTTTATTAGCGGGAGCGGGGTACGAGCAGTACTTC.

This clone was seen a few times. The DNA of the CDR3 is TGTGCCAGCAGCTTAGTCCAGCAAGAGACCCAGTACTTC. It is translated as CASSLVQQETQYF. The V and J genes are TRBV7-8 and TRBJ2-5, with D unclear. CDR3 length equals 13 residues. Deletions cut 1 base from V and 2 bases from J, with 5 bases between. Germline CDR1 SGHVS, CDR2 FQNEAQ. Filled out from reference TRBV7-8 and TRBJ2-5, the complete variable domain reads GAGVSQSPRYKVAKRGQDVALRCDPISGHVSLFWYQQALGQGPEFLTYFQNEAQLDKSGLPSDRFFAERPEGSVSTLKIQRTQQEDSAVYLCASSLVQQETQYFGPGTRLLVL.

This chain uses TRBV19 with TRBJ1-1; D gene uncertain. Germline values: CDR1 LNHDA, CDR2 SQIVND (reference sequence). Trimming removed 6 bases at V and 5 bases at J, with 13 bases between. This CDR3 is 13 amino acids long. In DNA, the CDR3 is TGTGCCAGTAGCCCCTTAGGACCAACTGAAGCTTTCTTT. The encoded protein is CASSPLGPTEAFF. Combining the CDR3 with reference TRBV19 and TRBJ1-1 gives the whole variable domain DGGITQSPKYLFRKEGQNVTLSCEQNLNHDAMYWYRQDPGQGLRLIYYSQIVNDFQKGDIAEGYSVSREKKESFPLTVTSAQKNPTAFYLCASSPLGPTEAFFGQGTRLTVV.

This rearrangement joins TRBV19 to TRBJ1-3; D is possibly TRBD1 (5 bases). Germline V gives CDR1 LNHDA, CDR2 SQIVND (reference sequence). Trimming removed 7 bases at V and 0 bases at J, with 10 bases between. This CDR3 contains 14 residues. CDR3 region: CASKGTHSGNTIYF. DNA for the CDR3: TGTGCCAGTAAGGGGACGCACTCTGGAAACACCATATATTTT.

The V and J genes are TRBV19 and TRBJ2-2, with 9 bases lining up with TRBD1. With 5 bases clipped from V and 4 bases from J, the junction kept 5 bases outside the gene matches. Per the germline V gene, CDR1 is LNHDA and CDR2 is SQIVND (reference sequence). There are 15 residues in the CDR3. The CDR3 coding sequence is TGTGCCAGTAGTGGATCGACAGGGGGCACCGGGGAGCTGTTTTTT. Translated, it gives CASSGSTGGTGELFF. Looking up the rest from reference TRBV19 and TRBJ2-2 gives the full variable domain: DGGITQSPKYLFRKEGQNVTLSCEQNLNHDAMYWYRQDPGQGLRLIYYSQIVNDFQKGDIAEGYSVSREKKESFPLTVTSAQKNPTAFYLCASSGSTGGTGELFFGEGSRLTVL.

This clone occurred once. The J gene is TRBJ1-2, the V gene TRBV7-9; D gene unclear. The CDR3 totals 12 residues. Germline loops: CDR1 SEHNR, CDR2 FQNEAQ (reference sequence). Deletions cut 5 bases from V and 4 bases from J, with 8 bases between. CDR3 in amino acids: CASSHAGYGYTF. CDR3 sequence (DNA): TGTGCCAGCAGCCACGCGGGCTATGGCTACACCTTC.

This chain links TRBV5-1 with TRBJ2-3; D is possibly TRBD1 or TRBD2 (5 bases each). The V gene lost 3 bases and the J gene lost 2 bases, with 13 bases spanning the gap. The length of the CDR3 is 15 residues. In germline, CDR1 is SGHRS, CDR2 YFSETQ. This CDR3 is CASSSGRIYTDTQYF. The DNA of the CDR3 is TGCGCCAGCAGCTCGGGACGGATTTACACAGATACGCAGTATTTT.

The V call is TRBV11-2, the J call TRBJ2-1; D might be TRBD1 (6 bases). The V end lost 4 bases, the J end lost 8 bases, and 15 bases lay between the germline ends. The CDR3 is 14 residues long. Germline V gene sequence: CDR1 SGHAT, CDR2 FQNNGV. In DNA form, the CDR3 reads TGTGCCAGCAGCTGGGGATACTCAGGGGATGAGCAGTTCTTC. It encodes CASSWGYSGDEQFF.

This clone was found a few times. This chain connects TRBV10-1 to TRBJ2-3; D is perhaps TRBD2 (6 bases). Deletions cut 3 bases from V and 0 bases from J, with 7 bases between. Germline V CDR1 and CDR2: WNHNN, SYGVQD (reference sequence). The CDR3 is made up of 14 amino acids. This CDR3 is CASSEGTSTDTQYF. The CDR3 nucleotides are TGCGCCAGCAGTGAAGGGACTAGCACAGATACGCAGTATTTT.

The chain has TRBV30 and TRBJ2-7; unclear D gene. The V and J ends lost 0 bases and 0 bases respectively, with 6 bases between them. The CDR3 sequence is 13 residues long. CDR1 GTSNPN and CDR2 SVGIG come from the germline V gene (reference sequence). DNA of the CDR3: TGTGCCTGGAGTGTGGGTAGCTCCTACGAGCAGTACTTC. Its protein is CAWSVGSSYEQYF. The full variable domain, with the rest looked up from reference TRBV30 and TRBJ2-7, is SQTIHQWPATLVQPVGSPLSLECTVEGTSNPNLYWYRQAAGRGLQLLFYSVGIGQISSEVPQNLSASRPQDRQFILSSKKLLLSDSGFYLCAWSVGSSYEQYFGPGTRLTVT.

The CDR3 loop reads CSASWGGTQHF. CDR3 DNA sequence: TGCAGTGCTAGCTGGGGGGGAACCCAGCATTTT. This chain uses TRBV20-1 with TRBJ1-5; tentative D call: TRBD1 (5 bases). Germline V gene lookup returns CDR1 DFQATT and CDR2 SNEGSKA (reference sequence). V was pared by 3 bases and J by 11 bases, with 11 bases between. The CDR3 extends over 11 amino acids.

The table lists this clone with a few counts. The chain carries TRBV30 and TRBJ2-7, with 7 positions matching TRBD2. CDR3 length: 13 residues. After removal of 5 bases from V and 0 bases from J, the junction contained 4 bases not matched to a gene. CDR1 is GTSNPN, CDR2 SVGIG, per germline (reference sequence). The CDR3 nucleotides are TGTGCCTGGGCATTAGCGGGCTCCTACGAGCAGTACTTC. Translating it yields CAWALAGSYEQYF.

About this clone itself: Other nucleotide sequences in the sample specify the same CDR3. This rearrangement joins TRBV27 to TRBJ2-7; no firm D call. Per the germline V gene, CDR1 is MNHEY and CDR2 is SMNVEV (reference sequence). Trimming shortened V by 5 bases and J by 4 bases, and 6 bases separated the two germline ends. This CDR3 has 11 amino acids. In DNA form, the CDR3 reads TGTGCCAGCAGTACTAAATACGAGCAGTACTTC. This gives the protein CASSTKYEQYF.

This clone was observed a handful of times. This chain's CDR3 is CASSPRQAPYEQYF. The CDR3 nucleotides are TGTGCCAGCTCACCAAGACAGGCCCCCTACGAGCAGTACTTC. V and J are TRBV18 and TRBJ2-7, with a weak D call TRBD1 (6 bases). This CDR3 contains 14 residues. From germline, CDR1 is KGHSH and CDR2 LQKENI. Trimming stripped 2 bases from V and 2 bases from J, with 10 bases between.

This clone showed up just once. CDR3 in amino acids: CASSSRSSGWRETQYF. DNA of the CDR3: TGTGCCAGCAGCTCAAGGTCCTCAGGGTGGAGGGAGACCCAGTACTTC. The chain combines TRBV7-9 with TRBJ2-5, with D perhaps being TRBD1 or TRBD2 (5 bases each). Germline assignment: CDR1 SEHNR and CDR2 FQNEAQ (reference sequence). With 4 bases removed from V and 5 bases from J, the gap between germline ends came to 20 bases. The CDR3 runs 16 residues.

The V gene is TRBV19, the J gene TRBJ1-5, with TRBD1 as a possible D gene (5 bases). Trimming stripped 6 bases from V and 9 bases from J, with 15 bases between. Germline lookup yields CDR1 LNHDA and CDR2 SQIVND (reference sequence). CDR3 length equals 13 residues. The CDR3 region has the DNA TGTGCCAGTAGCTCGGGGGAAAGGCGGCCCCAGCATTTT. Protein sequence: CASSSGERRPQHF.

This clone showed up just a few times. The DNA of the CDR3 is TGTGCCAGTAACAGTAGGGCGCGGGGCTACACCTTC. Translation: CASNSRARGYTF. The genes are TRBV19 and TRBJ1-2; D ambiguous. This CDR3 is 12 amino acids long. The V and J ends lost 7 bases and 8 bases respectively, with 14 bases between them. CDR1 is LNHDA and CDR2 is SQIVND in the germline V gene (reference sequence).

The chain recombines TRBV7-8 with TRBJ1-5; D call uncertain. Per germline, CDR1 SGHVS and CDR2 FQNEAQ. The CDR3 covers 13 residues. V lost 1 base, J lost 5 bases, and 6 bases lay in between. CDR3 sequence: CASSLVVDQPQHF. The CDR3 bases are TGTGCCAGCAGCTTAGTGGTCGATCAGCCCCAGCATTTT.

The rearrangement links TRBV15 to TRBJ2-2, with a tentative D call TRBD1 (6 bases). This CDR3 contains 13 residues. Germline V gene lookup returns CDR1 LNHNV and CDR2 YYDKDF (reference sequence). V was pared by 6 bases and J by 5 bases, with 10 bases between. The CDR3 loop reads CATRERGTGELFF. CDR3 bases: TGTGCCACCAGGGAGAGGGGGACCGGGGAGCTGTTTTTT.

This clone was picked up a small number of times. V is TRBV7-2 and J is TRBJ1-1; maybe TRBD1 (6 bases). V gave up 5 bases and J gave up 2 bases, with 15 bases separating them. The CDR3 has 15 amino acids. Germline-derived CDR1 and CDR2 are SGHTA and FQGNSA. The CDR3 spells CASSPRLDRNTEAFF. In DNA, the CDR3 is TGTGCCAGCAGCCCCCGTTTGGACAGAAACACTGAAGCTTTCTTT.

This clone came up a few times. V is TRBV6-5 and J is TRBJ2-7; 11 nucleotides agree with TRBD1. The CDR3 contains 14 residues. V was clipped by 6 bases and J by 1 base; unmatched bases: 2. Per germline, CDR1 MNHEY and CDR2 SVGAGI. CDR3 DNA sequence: TGTGCCAGCAGCCGGGACAGGGGGTCCTACGAGCAGTACTTC. Amino acid sequence: CASSRDRGSYEQYF.

This chain uses TRBV5-8 with TRBJ2-3, with unresolved D. Trimming stripped 4 bases from V and 4 bases from J, with 16 bases between. The CDR3 runs to 15 residues. From germline, CDR1 is SGHTS and CDR2 YDEGEE. The CDR3 region has the DNA TGTGCCAGCAGCCCTGGCACATTGGGATCAGATACGCAGTATTTT. This codes for CASSPGTLGSDTQYF. Complete variable domain (other parts from reference TRBV5-8 and TRBJ2-3): EAGVTQSPTHLIKTRGQQATLRCSPISGHTSVYWYQQALGLGLQFLLWYDEGEERNRGNFPPRFSGRQFPNYSSELNVNALELEDSALYLCASSPGTLGSDTQYFGPGTRLTVL.

This chain links TRBV28 with TRBJ1-2; possibly TRBD1 for D (5 bases). The CDR3 extends over 14 amino acids. Germline CDR1 MDHEN, CDR2 SYDVKM. V was clipped by 5 bases and J by 4 bases, with 14 bases between them. The CDR3 reads CASSPHGALYGYTF. In DNA, the CDR3 is TGTGCCAGCAGTCCTCACGGGGCCCTCTATGGCTACACCTTC.

This chain connects TRBV7-3 to TRBJ2-7; a possible D gene is TRBD2 (5 bases). The CDR3 consists of 13 residues. Trimming stripped 2 bases from V and 6 bases from J, with 11 bases between. From germline, CDR1 is SGHTA and CDR2 FQGTGA. As DNA, the CDR3 is TGTGCCAGCAGCTTAGGCACTAGTGGCGAGCAGTACTTC. Its translation: CASSLGTSGEQYF. The full variable domain, its missing parts supplied by reference TRBV7-3 and TRBJ2-7, is GAGVSQTPSNKVTEKGKYVELRCDPISGHTALYWYRQSLGQGPEFLIYFQGTGAADDSGLPNDRFFAVRPEGSVSTLKIQRTERGDSAVYLCASSLGTSGEQYFGPGTRLTVT.